This note documents a single TCR beta chain sequence. The antigen remains undetermined. This entry belongs to a study of T cell responses to AZD1222 COVID-19 vaccine. Findings of the study overall: The donors showed a predominance of white British ancestry and of females, with possible underestimation of clonal diversity.

The CDR3 sequence is 18 residues long. The germline CDR1 and CDR2 sequences are SGHDT and YYEEEE. V gave up 2 bases and J gave up 4 bases, with 21 bases separating them. Profiling relied on immunoSEQ multiplex PCR, and the TCRdb table lists in-frame clones only, not all of them. The data show 100,000 or so clones, 86% seen once. This chain joins TRBV5-6 and TRBJ2-2; D is perhaps TRBD1 or TRBD2 (6 bases each). This material consisted of peripheral blood, taken on day 0 of AZD1222 vaccination. This TCR was sampled from an adult in good health. CDR3 bases: TGTGCCAGCAGCTTTGAGCCCCCGGACACGGGGGCCACCGGGGAGCTGTTTTTT. This encodes CASSFEPPDTGATGELFF.